Listed here are 18 T cell receptor beta chains from one sample, sequenced in a study of T-cell reconstitution after alpha-beta-depleted transplantation in children. Preparation of the TCRbeta library used unique molecular identifiers. TCRdb re-called the PCR reads with MiXCR, one entry per CDR3 protein. This sample has about 440,000 distinct CDR3 sequences; approximately 41% occur once, and the top ten carry about 30%. This specimen consisted of PBMCs, obtained before TCRalphabeta/CD19-depleted stem cell transplant. The receptors stem from a girl aged 2-9 years with aplastic anemia, due to receive a stem cell transplant.

Here the CDR3 DNA reads TGCAGCGTTGAAGGCGAAGGGGCCTACGAGCAGTACTTC. It yields the protein CSVEGEGAYEQYF. The rearrangement joins TRBV29-1 to TRBJ2-7; possible D gene TRBD1, 5 bases. Germline V gene data show CDR1 as SQVTM and CDR2 as ANQGSEA. This CDR3 is 13 amino acids long. With 1 base removed from V and 2 bases from J, the gap between germline ends came to 9 bases.

The J gene is TRBJ2-5, the V gene TRBV11-2, with D perhaps TRBD1 (6 bases). The V and J ends lost 5 bases and 0 bases respectively, with 13 bases between them. The CDR3 has 15 amino acids. CDR1 is SGHAT, CDR2 FQNNGV, per germline. The CDR3 here is CASSVRDTYQETQYF. The CDR3 DNA reads TGTGCCAGCAGCGTCCGGGACACCTACCAAGAGACCCAGTACTTC.

J is TRBJ2-2 and V is TRBV12-3 or TRBV12-4; 9 nucleotides agree with TRBD2. V lost 6 bases, J lost 7 bases, and 12 bases stayed unmatched. The CDR3 sequence is 16 residues long. The CDR3 loop is CASRILREGGDGELFF. CDR3 coding DNA: TGTGCCAGCAGGATCTTGCGGGAGGGTGGAGACGGGGAGCTGTTTTTT.

The rearrangement links TRBV5-5 to TRBJ2-7; the D is unclear. Germline-derived CDR1 and CDR2 are SGHKS and YYEKEE (reference sequence). Trimming cost V 2 bases and J 4 bases, with 16 bases left between them. The CDR3 contains 15 residues. The chain's CDR3 is CASSFFSGVQYEQYF. For the CDR3, the DNA is TGTGCCAGCAGCTTTTTTTCCGGCGTCCAATACGAGCAGTACTTC.

This clonotype has a handful of counts. The V gene is TRBV11-1, the J gene TRBJ2-7; D is unclear. CDR3 length equals 16 residues. CDR1 is SGHAT and CDR2 is FQDESV in the germline V gene (reference sequence). Trimming took off 4 bases at V and 2 bases at J, with 18 bases between the two ends. The CDR3 nucleotides are TGTGCCAGCAGCTCCTTATCGTCCATCCAACCCTACGAGCAGTACTTC. Protein sequence: CASSSLSSIQPYEQYF. The variable domain in full, with the rest retrieved from reference TRBV11-1 and TRBJ2-7, is EAEVAQSPRYKITEKSQAVAFWCDPISGHATLYWYRQILGQGPELLVQFQDESVVDDSQLPKDRFSAERLKGVDSTLKIQPAELGDSAMYLCASSSLSSIQPYEQYFGPGTRLTVT.

This clonotype was found many times. This chain joins TRBV20-1 and TRBJ2-1; 16 bases align to TRBD2. CDR1 is DFQATT, CDR2 SNEGSKA, per germline (reference sequence). The length of the CDR3 is 15 residues. Trimming at V came to 5 bases and at J to 9 bases, leaving 7 bases not matched to a gene. The CDR3: CSASGLAGGLGEQFF. The DNA for the CDR3 is TGCAGTGCTTCGGGACTAGCGGGAGGGTTAGGTGAGCAGTTCTTC.

The genes are TRBV7-8 and TRBJ2-5; D possibly corresponds to TRBD2 (6 bases). V was pared by 5 bases and J by 9 bases, with 25 bases between. Germline-derived CDR1 and CDR2 are SGHVS and FQNEAQ. CDR3 length: 16 amino acids. The CDR3 loop reads CASSPGGARLAGAQYF. Here the CDR3 DNA reads TGTGCCAGCAGCCCCGGGGGAGCCCGGCTAGCTGGGGCCCAGTACTTC. The full variable domain, rest sourced from reference TRBV7-8 and TRBJ2-5, is GAGVSQSPRYKVAKRGQDVALRCDPISGHVSLFWYQQALGQGPEFLTYFQNEAQLDKSGLPSDRFFAERPEGSVSTLKIQRTQQEDSAVYLCASSPGGARLAGAQYFGPGTRLLVL.

The V and J genes are TRBV13 and TRBJ1-2; tentative D call: TRBD1 (6 bases). Trimming removed 4 bases at V and 0 bases at J, with 12 bases between. This CDR3 has 15 amino acids. Germline V CDR1 and CDR2: PRHDT, FYEKMQ (reference sequence). In DNA form, the CDR3 reads TGTGCCAGCAGCTCGAGGACAGCGCCTAACTATGGCTACACCTTC. It yields the protein CASSSRTAPNYGYTF. Drawing the rest from reference TRBV13 and TRBJ1-2, the complete variable domain is AAGVIQSPRHLIKEKRETATLKCYPIPRHDTVYWYQQGPGQDPQFLISFYEKMQSDKGSIPDRFSAQQFSDYHSELNMSSLELGDSALYFCASSSRTAPNYGYTFGSGTRLTVV.

The chain is built from TRBV5-1 and TRBJ2-7; D call uncertain. CDR1 and CDR2 (germline): SGHRS, YFSETQ. The V end was cut by 4 bases, the J end by 5 bases, with 10 bases between. CDR3 length: 12 amino acids. As DNA, the CDR3 is TGCGCCAGCAGCAGCCGGCAGGACGAGCAGTACTTC. Residues: CASSSRQDEQYF.

This clonotype appeared once. This chain connects TRBV12-3 or TRBV12-4 to TRBJ2-7, with D tentatively TRBD2 (5 bases). Trimming took 4 bases from V and 3 from J, leaving 22 bases between them. CDR3 length equals 17 residues. CDR3 nucleotide sequence: TGTGCCAGCAGTTCCATCTGGACCCTAGTGGGAGACTACGAGCAGTACTTC. Protein: CASSSIWTLVGDYEQYF.

This clonotype turned up a few times. The chain has TRBV7-9 and TRBJ2-7; D possibly corresponds to TRBD1 (5 bases). Between the trimmed V and J ends, which lost 1 base and 8 bases, there was a span of 9 bases. The CDR3 extends over 12 amino acids. Germline CDR1 reads SEHNR; CDR2 reads FQNEAQ (reference sequence). In DNA, the CDR3 is TGTGCCAGCAGCTTAGATAGGGGTAAGCAGTACTTC. Its translation: CASSLDRGKQYF.

The CDR3 DNA sequence: TGTGCCAGCAGCCAAGATAATCCTTGGGGTGAGCAGTTCTTC. Translating gives CASSQDNPWGEQFF. The rearrangement uses TRBV3-1 and TRBJ2-1; no clear D gene. The CDR3 is 14 amino acids. From germline, CDR1 is LGHDT and CDR2 YNNKEL (reference sequence). V gave up 0 bases and J gave up 9 bases, with 12 bases separating them.

This clonotype was detected only once. The chain combines TRBV15 with TRBJ2-5; D is unclear. The CDR3 covers 16 residues. Trimming left V 5 bases short and J 1 base short, with 17 bases between. The V gene's germline CDR1 is LNHNV and CDR2 YYDKDF (reference sequence). CDR3 loop: CATSENWRTIQETQYF. DNA for the CDR3: TGTGCCACCAGCGAGAACTGGCGGACCATCCAAGAGACCCAGTACTTC.

The chain recombines TRBV6-1 with TRBJ1-2; TRBD1 aligns across 9 bases. After removal of 5 bases from V and 8 bases from J, the junction contained 12 bases not matched to a gene. The CDR3 loop spans 15 amino acids. In germline, CDR1 is MNHNS, CDR2 SASEGT. The CDR3 bases are TGTGCCAGCAGTCAATCGTACAGGGGGCTGCGGGGCTACACCTTC. It is translated as CASSQSYRGLRGYTF.

This clonotype was recorded many times. J is TRBJ2-3 and V is TRBV20-1; D is perhaps TRBD2 (6 bases). The CDR3 sequence is 16 residues long. V was clipped by 1 base and J by 3 bases, with 17 bases between them. The V gene's germline CDR1 is DFQATT and CDR2 SNEGSKA (reference sequence). In DNA form, the CDR3 reads TGCAGTGCTAGAGGGGTCTCCGGGAGTGGAACAGATACGCAGTATTTT. Translating gives CSARGVSGSGTDTQYF.

The sample holds many counts of this clonotype. CDR3 nucleotide sequence: TGTGCCAGCAGTCAGGAAGGGACTAGCGGGAGTTCTGAGCAGTTCTTC. It specifies CASSQEGTSGSSEQFF. The chain combines TRBV6-1 with TRBJ2-1; 14 bases align to TRBD2. Germline V gene data show CDR1 as MNHNS and CDR2 as SASEGT. This CDR3 region has 16 residues. V dropped 5 bases and J dropped 9; count of bases not matched to a gene: 9.

The chain uses TRBV28 and TRBJ2-1; possibly TRBD2 for D (5 bases). V lost 3 bases, J lost 4 bases, and 13 bases lay in between. In germline, CDR1 is MDHEN, CDR2 SYDVKM. CDR3 size: 15 residues. DNA of the CDR3: TGTGCCAGCAGTTTTCGGCTAGAGGGTTACAATGAGCAGTTCTTC. Amino acid sequence: CASSFRLEGYNEQFF.

This sequence joins TRBV5-4 and TRBJ2-7; perhaps TRBD1 as D (7 bases). V was pared by 4 bases and J by 3 bases, with 17 bases between. Per germline, CDR1 SGHNT and CDR2 YYREEE (reference sequence). The CDR3 spans 15 residues. The CDR3 loop is CASSPGAGGVYEQYF. In DNA form, the CDR3 reads TGTGCCAGCAGCCCGGGGGCAGGGGGTGTCTACGAGCAGTACTTC.